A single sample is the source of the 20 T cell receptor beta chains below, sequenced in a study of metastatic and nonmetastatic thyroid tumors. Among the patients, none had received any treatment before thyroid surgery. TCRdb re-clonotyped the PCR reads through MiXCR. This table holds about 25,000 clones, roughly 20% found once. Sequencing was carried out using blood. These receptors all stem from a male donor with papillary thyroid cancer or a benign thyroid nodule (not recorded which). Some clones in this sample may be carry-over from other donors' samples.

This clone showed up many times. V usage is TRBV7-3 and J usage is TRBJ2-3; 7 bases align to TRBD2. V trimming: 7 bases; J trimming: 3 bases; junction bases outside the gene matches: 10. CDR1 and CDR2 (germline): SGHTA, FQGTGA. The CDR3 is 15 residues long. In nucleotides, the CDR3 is TGTGCCAGCACTCGAACACCCGGGGGGACAGATACGCAGTATTTT. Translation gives CASTRTPGGTDTQYF.

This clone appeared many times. The CDR3: CASSLAGTGTGYEQFF. The CDR3 coding sequence is TGCGCCAGCAGCTTGGCCGGGACCGGGACCGGGTATGAGCAGTTCTTC. The chain links TRBV5-1 to TRBJ2-1; tentatively, D is TRBD1 or TRBD2 (5 bases each). CDR1 and CDR2 (germline): SGHRS, YFSETQ. Trimming removed 0 bases at V and 8 bases at J, with 18 bases between. This CDR3 is built from 16 residues.

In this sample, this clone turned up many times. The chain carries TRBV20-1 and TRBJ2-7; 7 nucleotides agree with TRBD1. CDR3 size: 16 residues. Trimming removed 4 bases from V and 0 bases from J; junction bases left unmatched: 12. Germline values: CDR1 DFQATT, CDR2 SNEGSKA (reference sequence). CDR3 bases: TGCAGTGCTACATCCCCGGCAGGGGGAAGCTCCTACGAGCAGTACTTC. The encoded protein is CSATSPAGGSSYEQYF.

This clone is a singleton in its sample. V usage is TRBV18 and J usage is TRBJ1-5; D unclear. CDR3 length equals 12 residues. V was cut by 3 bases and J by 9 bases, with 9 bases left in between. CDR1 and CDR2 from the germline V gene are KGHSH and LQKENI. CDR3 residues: CASSPEPGPQHF. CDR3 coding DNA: TGTGCCAGCTCACCTGAGCCCGGGCCCCAGCATTTT.

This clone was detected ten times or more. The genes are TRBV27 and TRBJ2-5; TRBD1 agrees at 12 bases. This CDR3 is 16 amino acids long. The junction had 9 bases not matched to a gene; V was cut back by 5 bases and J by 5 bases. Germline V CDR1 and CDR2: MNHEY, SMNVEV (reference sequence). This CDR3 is CASSPGTGGARETQYF. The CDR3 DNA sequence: TGTGCCAGCAGTCCCGGGACAGGGGGCGCAAGGGAGACCCAGTACTTC.

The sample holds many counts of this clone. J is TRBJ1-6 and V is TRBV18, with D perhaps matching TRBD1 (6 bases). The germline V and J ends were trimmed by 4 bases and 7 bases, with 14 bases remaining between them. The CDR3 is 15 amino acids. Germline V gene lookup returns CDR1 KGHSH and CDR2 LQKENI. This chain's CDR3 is CASSLSGVINSPLHF. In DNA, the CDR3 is TGTGCCAGCTCACTCTCAGGGGTCATCAATTCACCCCTCCACTTT.

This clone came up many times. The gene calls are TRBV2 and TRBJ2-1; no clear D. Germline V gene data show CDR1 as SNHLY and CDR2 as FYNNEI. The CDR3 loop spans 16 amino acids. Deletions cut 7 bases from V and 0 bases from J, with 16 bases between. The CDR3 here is CASIRTETLSYNEQFF. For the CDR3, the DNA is TGTGCCAGCATACGAACCGAGACACTCTCCTACAATGAGCAGTTCTTC.

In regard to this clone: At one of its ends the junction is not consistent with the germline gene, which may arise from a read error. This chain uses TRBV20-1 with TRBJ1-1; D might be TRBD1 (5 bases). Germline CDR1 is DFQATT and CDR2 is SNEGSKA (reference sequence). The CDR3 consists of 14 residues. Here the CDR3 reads CRARVSGRDTEAFF. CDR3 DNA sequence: TGCAGAGCTAGGGTGTCAGGGAGGGACACTGAAGCTTTCTTT.

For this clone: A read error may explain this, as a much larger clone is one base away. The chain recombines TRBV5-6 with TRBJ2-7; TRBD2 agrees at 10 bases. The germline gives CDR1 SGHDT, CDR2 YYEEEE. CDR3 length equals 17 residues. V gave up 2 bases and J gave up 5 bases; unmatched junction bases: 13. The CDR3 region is CASSLRGMSSGRNEQYF. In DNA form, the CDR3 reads TGTGCCAGCAGCTTAAGAGGGATGTCTAGCGGGAGAAACGAGCAGTACTTC.

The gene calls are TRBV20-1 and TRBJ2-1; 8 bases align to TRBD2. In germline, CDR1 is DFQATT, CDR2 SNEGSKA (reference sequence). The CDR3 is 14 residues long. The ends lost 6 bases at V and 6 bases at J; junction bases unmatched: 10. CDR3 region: CSALDGGAGNEQFF. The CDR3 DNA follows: TGCAGTGCCCTGGACGGGGGGGCAGGCAATGAGCAGTTCTTC.

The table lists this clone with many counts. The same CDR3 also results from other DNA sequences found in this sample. The CDR3 protein is CASSVPGRTYNSPLHF. CDR3 nucleotide sequence: TGTGCCAGCTCCGTCCCCGGACGGACCTATAATTCACCCCTCCACTTT. This chain links TRBV19 with TRBJ1-6; D is undetermined. V was clipped by 9 bases and J by 2 bases, with 17 bases between them. The CDR3 consists of 16 residues. The germline CDR1 and CDR2 sequences are LNHDA and SQIVND (reference sequence).

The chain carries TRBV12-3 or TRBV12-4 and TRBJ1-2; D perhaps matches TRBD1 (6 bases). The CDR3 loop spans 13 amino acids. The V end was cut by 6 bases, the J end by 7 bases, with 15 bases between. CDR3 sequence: CASSQGTYAGYTF. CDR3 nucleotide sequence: TGTGCCAGCAGCCAGGGGACATACGCTGGCTACACCTTC.

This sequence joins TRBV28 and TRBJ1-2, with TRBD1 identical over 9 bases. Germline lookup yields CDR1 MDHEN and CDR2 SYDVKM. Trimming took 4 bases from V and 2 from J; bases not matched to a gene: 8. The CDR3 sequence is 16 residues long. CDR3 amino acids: CASSYRDRDLNYGYTF. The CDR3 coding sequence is TGTGCCAGCAGTTACCGGGACAGGGACCTGAACTATGGCTACACCTTC.

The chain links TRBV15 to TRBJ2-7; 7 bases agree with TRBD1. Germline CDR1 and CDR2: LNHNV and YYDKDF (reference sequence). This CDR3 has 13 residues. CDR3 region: CATSREGAEQQYV. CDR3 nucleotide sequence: TGTGCCACGAGCAGAGAGGGGGCGGAACAGCAGTACGTC.

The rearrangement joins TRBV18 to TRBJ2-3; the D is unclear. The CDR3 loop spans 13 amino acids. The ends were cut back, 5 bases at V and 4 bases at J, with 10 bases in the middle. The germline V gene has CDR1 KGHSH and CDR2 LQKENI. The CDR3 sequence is CASSYTPADTQYF. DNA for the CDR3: TGTGCCAGCTCATATACACCGGCAGATACGCAGTATTTT.

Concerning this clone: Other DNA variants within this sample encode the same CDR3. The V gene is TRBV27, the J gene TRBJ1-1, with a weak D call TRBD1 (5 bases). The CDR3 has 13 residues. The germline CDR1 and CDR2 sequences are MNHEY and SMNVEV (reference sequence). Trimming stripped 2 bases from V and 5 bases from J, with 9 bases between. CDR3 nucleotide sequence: TGTGCCAGCAGTTTAGGGAGGGGTACTGAAGCTTTCTTT. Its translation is CASSLGRGTEAFF.

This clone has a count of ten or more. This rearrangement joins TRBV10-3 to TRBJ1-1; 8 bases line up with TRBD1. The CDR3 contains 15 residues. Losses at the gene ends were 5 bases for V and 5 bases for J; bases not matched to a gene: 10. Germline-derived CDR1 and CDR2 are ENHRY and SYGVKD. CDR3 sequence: CAISPAGGMGTEAFF. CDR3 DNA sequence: TGTGCCATCAGTCCCGCAGGGGGCATGGGGACTGAAGCTTTCTTT.

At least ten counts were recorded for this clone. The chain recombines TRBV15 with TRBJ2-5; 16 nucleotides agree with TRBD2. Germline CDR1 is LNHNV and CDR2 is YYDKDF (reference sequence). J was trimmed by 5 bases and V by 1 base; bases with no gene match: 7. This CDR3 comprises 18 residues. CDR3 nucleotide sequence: TGTGCCACCAGCAGAGCGGGACTAGCGGGAGGGCCGGAGGAGACCCAGTACTTC. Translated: CATSRAGLAGGPEETQYF.

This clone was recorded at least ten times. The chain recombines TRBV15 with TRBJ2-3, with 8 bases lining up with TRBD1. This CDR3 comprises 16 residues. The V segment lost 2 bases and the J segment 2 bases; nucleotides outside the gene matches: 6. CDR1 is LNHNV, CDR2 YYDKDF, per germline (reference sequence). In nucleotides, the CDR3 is TGTGCCACCAGCAGACCAGGACAGGGCTACACAGATACGCAGTATTTT. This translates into CATSRPGQGYTDTQYF.

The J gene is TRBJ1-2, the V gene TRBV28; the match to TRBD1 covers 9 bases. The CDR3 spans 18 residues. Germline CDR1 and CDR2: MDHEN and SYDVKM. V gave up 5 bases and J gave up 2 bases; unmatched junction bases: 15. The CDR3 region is CASSRRGPQGAANYGYTF. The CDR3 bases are TGTGCCAGCAGTCGGAGAGGTCCACAGGGGGCCGCGAACTATGGCTACACCTTC.